This entry lists 6 T cell receptor beta chains sequenced from one sample in a study of beta chain features in type 1 diabetes. Overall study findings and caveats: Moderate but significant shortening of TCRB CDR3s was recorded in all four CD4+ subsets from Type 1 diabetes patients.

No antigen is known for these receptors. Expressed TCRB transcripts got sequenced, as all isolated RNA was reverse transcribed. The data were produced by immunoSEQ multiplex PCR, yet TCRdb's version contains in-frame clones alone and is incomplete. The sample has 640,000 or so clones, around an eighth seen once. Sequenced material: naive CD4+ T cells from blood. The origin of the receptors is a man aged 18 to 35 with type 1 diabetes.

This clone was counted between two and nine times. The rearrangement uses TRBV4-1 and TRBJ1-6, with 7 bases identical to TRBD1. Germline V gene data show CDR1 as MGHRA and CDR2 as YSYEKL. This CDR3 spans 16 amino acids. Germline trimming cut 5 bases from V and 6 bases from J; bases unmatched to any gene: 10. CDR3 nucleotide sequence: TGCGCCAGCAGCAACCCGGGGGGACAGTTTAATTCACCCCTCCACTTT. It codes for CASSNPGGQFNSPLHF.

This clone occurred a few times. V gene TRBV27 combines with J gene TRBJ2-3; TRBD2 agrees at 7 bases. The CDR3 is 14 residues long. The germline V gene encodes CDR1 MNHEY and CDR2 SMNVEV (reference sequence). V lost 6 bases, J lost 2 bases, and 5 bases stayed unmatched. The CDR3 sequence: CASSFRGVTDTQYF. The CDR3 DNA follows: TGTGCCAGCAGCTTCCGGGGGGTCACAGATACGCAGTATTTT.

This clone was seen more than once but under ten times. V and J are TRBV19 and TRBJ1-1; perhaps TRBD1 as D (5 bases). Trimming left V 6 bases short and J 0 bases short, with 14 bases between. Germline CDR1 is LNHDA and CDR2 is SQIVND (reference sequence). This CDR3 has 15 residues. CDR3 bases: TGTGCCAGTAGCGGCTGGGGGACCCTGAACACTGAAGCTTTCTTT. Translation gives CASSGWGTLNTEAFF. Complete variable domain (other parts from reference TRBV19 and TRBJ1-1): DGGITQSPKYLFRKEGQNVTLSCEQNLNHDAMYWYRQDPGQGLRLIYYSQIVNDFQKGDIAEGYSVSREKKESFPLTVTSAQKNPTAFYLCASSGWGTLNTEAFFGQGTRLTVV.

The table lists this clone with a few counts. The chain uses TRBV13 and TRBJ2-7; 9 bases fit TRBD1. Germline V gene sequence: CDR1 PRHDT, CDR2 FYEKMQ (reference sequence). The junction had 2 bases not matched to a gene; V was cut back by 5 bases and J by 3 bases. The CDR3 is made up of 13 amino acids. The DNA for the CDR3 is TGTGCCAGCAGCATGGACAGGGGCTACGAGCAGTACTTC. Translating it yields CASSMDRGYEQYF.

This clone was seen a few times. This chain links TRBV25-1 with TRBJ2-5; 11 positions agree with TRBD2. The CDR3 covers 15 residues. Trimming at V came to 3 bases and at J to 1 base, leaving 1 base not matched to a gene. Germline assignment: CDR1 MGHDK and CDR2 SYGVNS. The CDR3 protein is CASSDLAGGQETQYF. The CDR3 nucleotides are TGTGCCAGCAGTGATCTAGCGGGAGGCCAAGAGACCCAGTACTTC. Full variable domain (rest looked up from reference TRBV25-1 and TRBJ2-5): EADIYQTPRYLVIGTGKKITLECSQTMGHDKMYWYQQDPGMELHLIHYSYGVNSTEKGDLSSESTVSRIRTEHFPLTLESARPSHTSQYLCASSDLAGGQETQYFGPGTRLLVL.

V and J are TRBV29-1 and TRBJ2-1; 10 bases are a match to TRBD2. The germline V gene encodes CDR1 SQVTM and CDR2 ANQGSEA. With V trimmed by 5 bases and J by 8 bases, 12 bases remained unmatched. CDR3 size: 15 residues. The CDR3 region is CSVSPQRGGIYEQFF. CDR3 nucleotides: TGCAGCGTTTCGCCCCAGCGGGGGGGTATCTATGAGCAGTTCTTC.